This TCR beta chain was observed in a study of shared clonotypes between healthy human individuals. At the level of the study: The cohort had two women and a few men, ages 18 to 49.

TCRdb's table, derived via immunoSEQ multiplex PCR, lists solely in-frame clones and lacks some. The data hold hundreds of thousands of clones, with around three quarters observed a single time. Germline lookup yields CDR1 MGHRA and CDR2 YSYEKL. This CDR3 contains 18 residues. Losses at the gene ends were 7 bases for V and 3 bases for J; bases not matched to a gene: 19. Sequenced input: PBMCs. The sequence was collected from a woman between 40 and 50 years old in good health. Some clones in this sample may be carry-over from other donors' samples. This sequence joins TRBV4-1 and TRBJ2-7; the match to TRBD1 covers 9 bases. CDR3 residues: CASTPRNFSDRGVYEQYF. The CDR3 bases are TGCGCCAGCACCCCAAGAAATTTTTCCGACAGGGGGGTCTACGAGCAGTACTTC.